The 27 T cell receptor beta chains presented below share a single source sample, sequenced in a study of cytomegalovirus exposure and HLA in healthy donors. Data came from immunoSEQ multiplex PCR; TCRdb stores just in-frame clones and leaves some out. Among some 240,000 clones, approximately 86% were seen once, and the ten largest hold less than 1.5%. Source material: PBMCs. The receptors stem from a woman aged 25-40 years in good health and CMV-seropositive.

The chain has TRBV27 and TRBJ2-7, with D possibly matching TRBD2 (5 bases). CDR1 is MNHEY, CDR2 SMNVEV, per germline (reference sequence). The CDR3 loop spans 14 amino acids. Between the trimmed V and J ends, which lost 4 bases and 2 bases, there was a span of 12 bases. The CDR3 region is CASSSGLAPYEQYF. The CDR3 DNA reads TGTGCCAGCAGTTCTGGGCTAGCCCCCTACGAGCAGTACTTC.

This chain joins TRBV4-2 and TRBJ2-7; 10 positions match TRBD2. The V gene end was trimmed by 4 bases and the J gene end by 0 bases; junction bases not matched to a gene: 6. Germline V gene data show CDR1 as LGHNA and CDR2 as YNFKEQ. This CDR3 is 16 amino acids long. DNA of the CDR3: TGTGCCAGCAGCCTGGGACTAGCGACTAACTCCTACGAGCAGTACTTC. This encodes CASSLGLATNSYEQYF.

V is TRBV2 and J is TRBJ1-2; TRBD1 aligns across 8 bases. Germline values: CDR1 SNHLY, CDR2 FYNNEI. Trimming removed 8 bases from V and 6 bases from J; junction bases left unmatched: 5. The CDR3 consists of 12 residues. CDR3 DNA sequence: TGTGCCAGCGCAGGGGGCGAAGATGGCTACACCTTC. Its translation is CASAGGEDGYTF.

The rearrangement joins TRBV9 to TRBJ2-7; 12 nucleotides line up with TRBD1. CDR1 and CDR2 from the germline V gene are SGDLS and YYNGEE. The V and J ends lost 3 bases and 6 bases, in that order; junction bases with no gene match: 10. This CDR3 comprises 16 residues. CDR3 sequence reads: CASSEGLGQGAFEQYF. As DNA, the CDR3 is TGTGCCAGCAGCGAGGGTCTGGGACAGGGGGCTTTCGAGCAGTACTTC.

For the CDR3, the DNA is TGTGCCAGCAGCTTAGGGGGAGAGGTCAATGAGCAGTTCTTC. It codes for CASSLGGEVNEQFF. The rearrangement uses TRBV11-3 and TRBJ2-1; possible D gene TRBD2, 5 bases. The CDR3 runs 14 residues. Germline V gene sequence: CDR1 SGHNT, CDR2 YENEEA. Trimming stripped 1 base from V and 6 bases from J, with 10 bases between.

The chain couples TRBV11-1 to TRBJ2-5; tentatively, D is TRBD1 (6 bases). This CDR3 has 13 amino acids. CDR1 and CDR2 (germline): SGHAT, FQDESV (reference sequence). Trimming took off 3 bases at V and 3 bases at J, with 8 bases between the two ends. The CDR3 region has the DNA TGTGCCAGCAGCTTCGGGACAAAAGAGACCCAGTACTTC. It translates to CASSFGTKETQYF.

CDR3 sequence: CAISSGTGGSTEAFF. In DNA form, the CDR3 reads TGTGCCATCAGTTCCGGGACAGGGGGTAGTACTGAAGCTTTCTTT. The chain uses TRBV10-3 and TRBJ1-1, with TRBD1 matching 11 bases. Trimming at V came to 5 bases and at J to 5 bases, leaving 7 bases not matched to a gene. CDR3 length: 15 amino acids. Per the germline V gene, CDR1 is ENHRY and CDR2 is SYGVKD.

The rearrangement joins TRBV7-2 to TRBJ1-1; D is unclear. The V and J ends lost 4 bases and 3 bases respectively, with 18 bases between them. CDR3 length equals 16 residues. Per germline, CDR1 SGHTA and CDR2 FQGNSA. CDR3 DNA sequence: TGTGCCAGCAGCTACGACCTTGAAGGCGAGGACACTGAAGCTTTCTTT. Translation: CASSYDLEGEDTEAFF.

The gene calls are TRBV13 and TRBJ1-2, with D unresolved. Germline CDR1 reads PRHDT; CDR2 reads FYEKMQ (reference sequence). CDR3 length: 12 residues. V was pared by 6 bases and J by 4 bases, with 9 bases between. CDR3 nucleotide sequence: TGTGCCAGCAGGGGCGGGAGCTATGGCTACACCTTC. Translating gives CASRGGSYGYTF.

The V gene is TRBV29-1, the J gene TRBJ1-1; 7 bases align to TRBD1. Germline CDR1 is SQVTM and CDR2 is ANQGSEA. The CDR3 sequence is 12 residues long. V shed 7 bases and J 1 base; nucleotides not matched to a gene: 3. CDR3 DNA sequence: TGCAGCGGGAACAGGGGGAACACTGAAGCTTTCTTT. Amino acids: CSGNRGNTEAFF.

The V and J genes are TRBV27 and TRBJ2-5, with 9 bases identical to TRBD2. The CDR3 covers 15 residues. The junction had 6 bases not matched to a gene; V was cut back by 3 bases and J by 4 bases. CDR1 and CDR2 (germline): MNHEY, SMNVEV (reference sequence). CDR3 sequence (DNA): TGTGCCAGCAGTTTCGGGGTACTAGCGGGAGAGACCCAGTACTTC. Protein: CASSFGVLAGETQYF.

This clone was detected only once. The chain couples TRBV28 to TRBJ2-6; 7 positions agree with TRBD2. Germline CDR1 reads MDHEN; CDR2 reads SYDVKM. V was pared by 3 bases and J by 2 bases, with 7 bases of the junction left unmatched. CDR3 length equals 17 residues. Here the CDR3 DNA reads TGTGCCAGCAGTTTGGGGGAGGGCCTGACTGGGGCCAACGTCCTGACTTTC. The encoded protein is CASSLGEGLTGANVLTF.

The genes are TRBV28 and TRBJ2-2, with 9 positions matching TRBD1. V dropped 5 bases and J dropped 7; count of bases not matched to a gene: 8. Germline V CDR1 and CDR2: MDHEN, SYDVKM. CDR3 length: 15 residues. CDR3 coding DNA: TGTGCCAGCAGTATCAACAGGGGGCCTGGCGGGGAGCTGTTTTTT. It encodes CASSINRGPGGELFF.

The J gene is TRBJ1-4, the V gene TRBV6-1, with TRBD1 as a possible D gene (6 bases). V gave up 7 bases and J gave up 6 bases, with 15 bases separating them. This CDR3 is built from 14 residues. In germline, CDR1 is MNHNS, CDR2 SASEGT. This chain's CDR3 is CASMQQGLYEKLFF. DNA for the CDR3: TGTGCCAGCATGCAACAGGGACTATATGAAAAACTGTTTTTT.

This clone showed up just a few times. The rearrangement joins TRBV7-9 to TRBJ1-2; 7 bases line up with TRBD1. Germline CDR1 reads SEHNR; CDR2 reads FQNEAQ (reference sequence). J gave up 0 bases and V 5 bases, and 18 bases lay outside the gene matches. The CDR3 is made up of 19 amino acids. CDR3 in amino acids: CASSPHGRQGVLANYGYTF. CDR3 in DNA: TGTGCCAGCAGCCCCCATGGACGACAGGGAGTATTAGCTAACTATGGCTACACCTTC.

The rearrangement uses TRBV6-5 and TRBJ1-2, with a possible D match to TRBD1 (6 bases). The germline V and J ends were trimmed by 1 base and 2 bases, with 11 bases remaining between them. The CDR3 is 15 residues long. Germline CDR1 MNHEY, CDR2 SVGAGI. The CDR3 coding sequence is TGTGCCAGCAGTTACTTTAGGGGGTCCAACTATGGCTACACCTTC. Translating gives CASSYFRGSNYGYTF.

The rearrangement joins TRBV27 to TRBJ2-1; 8 nucleotides line up with TRBD2. The CDR3 runs to 15 residues. The V segment lost 7 bases and the J segment 3 bases; nucleotides outside the gene matches: 8. Germline assignment: CDR1 MNHEY and CDR2 SMNVEV (reference sequence). As DNA, the CDR3 is TGTGCCAGCACTCCTTTAGCGGGATTCTACAATGAGCAGTTCTTC. Protein product: CASTPLAGFYNEQFF.

V gene TRBV27 combines with J gene TRBJ2-7, with 9 bases that match TRBD1. V lost 4 bases to trimming and J lost 6 bases; unmatched junction nucleotides: 16. CDR3 length: 17 residues. Germline values: CDR1 MNHEY, CDR2 SMNVEV (reference sequence). In DNA form, the CDR3 reads TGTGCCAGCAGTTCCCGGCACAAGACAGGGGGTGTTTTCGAGCAGTACTTC. This gives the protein CASSSRHKTGGVFEQYF.

This chain joins TRBV30 and TRBJ1-4, with 9 bases that match TRBD1. The CDR3 loop spans 15 amino acids. Germline CDR1 and CDR2: GTSNPN and SVGIG (reference sequence). J gave up 8 bases and V 0 bases, and 7 bases lay outside the gene matches. CDR3 region: CAWSVTGQGMEKLFF. As DNA, the CDR3 is TGTGCCTGGAGTGTTACTGGACAGGGGATGGAAAAACTGTTTTTT.

This chain uses TRBV6-5 with TRBJ2-1, with D perhaps TRBD2 (6 bases). The CDR3 is 16 amino acids. Germline CDR1 reads MNHEY; CDR2 reads SVGAGI. V shed 2 bases and J shed 0 bases, with 11 bases lying between them. CDR3 amino acids: CASSYHGGSSYNEQFF. The CDR3 DNA reads TGTGCCAGCAGTTACCATGGGGGGAGCTCCTACAATGAGCAGTTCTTC.

J is TRBJ2-3 and V is TRBV18, with 13 bases aligning to TRBD2. This CDR3 has 16 residues. The germline V gene encodes CDR1 KGHSH and CDR2 LQKENI. J gave up 5 bases and V 5 bases, and 7 bases lay outside the gene matches. CDR3 residues: CASSSSLAGGQDTQYF. For the CDR3, the DNA is TGTGCCAGCTCATCCTCACTAGCGGGAGGGCAAGATACGCAGTATTTT.

This chain joins TRBV9 and TRBJ2-1; unclear D gene. The CDR3 is 11 amino acids. Germline V gene lookup returns CDR1 SGDLS and CDR2 YYNGEE. With 3 bases removed from V and 6 bases from J, the gap between germline ends came to 4 bases. In DNA form, the CDR3 reads TGTGCCAGCAGCGCCTTCAATGAGCAGTTCTTC. Encoded protein: CASSAFNEQFF.

The chain recombines TRBV28 with TRBJ1-1; 7 bases align to TRBD1. This CDR3 is built from 13 residues. Trimming removed 6 bases from V and 2 bases from J; junction bases left unmatched: 3. Germline loops: CDR1 MDHEN, CDR2 SYDVKM. CDR3 sequence (DNA): TGTGCCAGCAGGAACAGGGGAAACACTGAAGCTTTCTTT. Protein sequence: CASRNRGNTEAFF.

This chain connects TRBV29-1 to TRBJ2-7; TRBD1 matches 7 bases. V shed 0 bases, J shed 3 bases, and the junction held 2 bases outside the gene matches. This CDR3 is 13 amino acids long. Germline assignment: CDR1 SQVTM and CDR2 ANQGSEA. The CDR3 here is CSVEEGQNYEQYF. In nucleotides, the CDR3 is TGCAGCGTTGAAGAGGGACAGAACTACGAGCAGTACTTC.

V is TRBV6-6 and J is TRBJ2-7, with 12 bases matching TRBD2. CDR1 MNHNY and CDR2 SVGAGI come from the germline V gene (reference sequence). With 5 bases clipped from V and 2 bases from J, the junction kept 4 bases outside the gene matches. The CDR3 runs to 15 residues. CDR3 protein: CASSTGLAGTYEQYF. The CDR3 region has the DNA TGTGCCAGCAGTACCGGACTAGCGGGAACCTACGAGCAGTACTTC.

The chain has TRBV5-1 and TRBJ1-4; weak D call: TRBD1 (6 bases). Trimming stripped 5 bases from V and 5 bases from J, with 13 bases between. The CDR3 contains 14 residues. Germline V gene data show CDR1 as SGHRS and CDR2 as YFSETQ. The CDR3 DNA reads TGCGCCAGCAGTCTTTCAGGGGCAAATGAAAAACTGTTTTTT. Its translation is CASSLSGANEKLFF.

V gene TRBV4-1 combines with J gene TRBJ1-5; D gene ambiguous. This CDR3 has 15 residues. V was cut by 1 base and J by 5 bases, with 12 bases left in between. CDR1 is MGHRA and CDR2 is YSYEKL in the germline V gene. The CDR3 region is CASSQVLGGDQPQHF. In DNA, the CDR3 is TGCGCCAGCAGCCAAGTCCTTGGCGGGGATCAGCCCCAGCATTTT.